This TCR beta chain was captured by sequencing in a study of T-cell memory formation after mild COVID-19. Study overall: TCR clusters were mostly confined to one donor each.

TCR alpha and TCR beta cDNA libraries carrying sample barcodes and UMIs were produced by 5'RACE using constant-segment primers. Via MiXCR, TCRdb re-called the 5' RACE reads, giving one row per CDR3 protein. There are about 150,000 distinct CDR3 sequences in the sample; 25% to 40% occur only once, and around 13% lies in the top ten. This clonotype was seen once. J lost 4 bases, V lost 1 base, and 10 bases had no gene match. CDR3 length equals 17 residues. In germline, CDR1 is LGHDT, CDR2 YNNKEL (reference sequence). Specimen: PBMCs or a T cell subset sorted from them (not recorded which). The chain carries TRBV3-1 and TRBJ2-3, with TRBD2 identical over 8 bases. This receptor was taken from an adult woman who had mild COVID-19 (a few samples of this study predate the infection). Cell type and time point are not known. CDR3: CASSQAGGQSLADTQYF. DNA of the CDR3: TGTGCCAGCAGCCAAGCGGGGGGGCAGTCCTTGGCAGATACGCAGTATTTT.